The source of this TCR beta chain is a study of T cell responses to AZD1222 COVID-19 vaccine. V gave up 2 bases and J gave up 2 bases, with 9 bases separating them. The CDR3 is made up of 14 amino acids. Germline V gene lookup returns CDR1 MNHEY and CDR2 SVGEGT. Here immunoSEQ multiplex PCR was the method, and the copy in TCRdb shows in-frame clones only, minus some. The sample has about 94,000 clones; over 75% are singletons. Regarding this clone: The antigen is unknown.

Study-level results: Repertoire sampling was restricted to post-peak T cell response timepoints. Targets within unmutated variant regions were reportedly found for nearly half of spike-specific TCRs. Vaccine-associated CD4 TCRs ranged over spike, dominating at 160-218 and 743-854.

The receptor comes from an adult in good health. The rearrangement joins TRBV6-2 or TRBV6-3 to TRBJ2-5, with D possibly TRBD1 on 5 matching bases. This material consisted of peripheral blood, taken on day 0 of AZD1222 vaccination. DNA for the CDR3: TGTGCCAGCAGTTACGGCAGGGTTCAAGAGACCCAGTACTTC. Its protein is CASSYGRVQETQYF.